This T cell receptor beta chain was found in a study of blood T cell repertoires in COVID-19 (dated by TCRdb to 2018 to 2021). For the study in its entirety: The collaborator samples originated in the United States, Italy and Spain and spanned the acute and convalescent phases of COVID-19. The prospective study material was composed of cDNA or gDNA derived from T cells, B-cell-depleted T cells, or PBMCs. Subjects who had been exposed to COVID-19, were actively infected with it, or had recovered from it provided the deeply sampled blood TCRbeta repertoires that made up the dataset. The repertoires were made available in a free public database intended to serve as a resource for research on the immune response to SARS-CoV-2. Samples came from the ongoing ImmuneRACE study (first 160 participants) plus 1,254 subjects from 6 global collaborators. The sample metadata nearly always contained a de-identified subject ID, COVID-19 status, age in years and sex. Where available, HLA class I and class II types were obtained from metadata supplied by the sample provider rather than from assay-based typing.

General study outcomes and caveats: How much clinical and demographic metadata was included differed by source and by participant, and the metadata was provided uncurated.

Collaborating institutions collected whole blood in K2EDTA tubes following their own protocols. For TCRbeta analysis, collaborators shipped samples as frozen whole blood, isolated PBMCs, or DNA extracted from either of those sample types. Taken from cysteine to phenylalanine, the CDR3 has 13 residues. Only the CDR3 DNA is retained, 39 bases long and in frame from the first base. The trim is 2 bases for V and 1 base for J, with a gap of 5 bases between the germline ends. The immunoSEQ Assay, a bias-controlled multiplex PCR, was used to amplify TCRbeta CDR3 regions from genomic DNA. As for the original processing: Nucleated cell counts per sample were estimated from amplification of reference gene primers within the assay. Sequence reads were collapsed and filtered to measure the absolute abundance of every unique TCRbeta CDR3 rearrangement. For each sample, productive Simpson clonality was calculated by taking the square root of Simpson's diversity index across productive rearrangements. TCRdb mirrors the immuneACCESS table, restricted to in-frame sequences. Some clones are absent from its copies; in checked studies, under half trace to an unresolved V gene, and the reason for the others is unknown. D and trimming were read from the DNA, whereas the V and J calls and clone size are those reported in that table. Here the sample has about 120,000 clones; about 87% occur a single time. The ten largest account for roughly 2.1% of the sample.

Points on this clone: The antigen it recognizes is unknown. One base away there is no much larger clone; base qualities are not given. The same CDR3 can be traced to other DNA sequences in this sample.

The sequence links TRBV12-3 or TRBV12-4 to TRBJ1-1; TRBD1 is perhaps the D gene, given 5 matching bases. The sequenced sample was peripheral blood. The TCR sequence derives from a woman in her fifties or sixties with acute or convalescent COVID-19. The CDR3 region: CASSLTGNTEAFF. Here is the DNA: TGTGCCAGCAGTTTAACAGGGAACACTGAAGCTTTCTTT.